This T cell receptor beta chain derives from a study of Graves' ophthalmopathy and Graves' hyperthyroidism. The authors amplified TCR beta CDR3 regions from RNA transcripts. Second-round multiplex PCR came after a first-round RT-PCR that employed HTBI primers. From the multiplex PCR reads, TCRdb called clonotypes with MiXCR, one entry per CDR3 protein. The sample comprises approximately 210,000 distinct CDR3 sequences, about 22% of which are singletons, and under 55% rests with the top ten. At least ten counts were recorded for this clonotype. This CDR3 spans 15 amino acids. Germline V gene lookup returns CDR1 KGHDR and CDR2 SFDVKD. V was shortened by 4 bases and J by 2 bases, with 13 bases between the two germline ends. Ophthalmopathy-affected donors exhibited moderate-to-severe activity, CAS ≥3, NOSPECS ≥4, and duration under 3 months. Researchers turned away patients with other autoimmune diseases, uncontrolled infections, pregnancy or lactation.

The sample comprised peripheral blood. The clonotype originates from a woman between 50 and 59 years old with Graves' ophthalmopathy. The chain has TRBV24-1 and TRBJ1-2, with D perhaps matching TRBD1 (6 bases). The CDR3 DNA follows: TGTGCCACCAGTGACCCGACAGGCGAGAACTATGGCTACACCTTC. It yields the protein CATSDPTGENYGYTF.